This TCR beta chain emerged from a study of human T cells and chemical hapten exposure. In germline, CDR1 is SGHNT, CDR2 YENEEA. The CDR3 is 18 amino acids. V was pared by 0 bases and J by 4 bases, with 5 bases of the junction left unmatched. Each CDR3 protein is one row after TCRdb ran MiXCR on the RACE reads. The repertoire includes 130,000 or so distinct CDR3 sequences, more than 7.5% of them detected once, and around 2% sits in the top ten. Time point reported: healthy volunteer bleed at 2 weeks. Before extraction, the whole blood was not fractionated, and total RNA was taken from it. The sequenced sample consisted of whole blood. This TCR was recovered from a male donor in good health. Some clones in this sample may be carry-over from other donors' samples. The chain has TRBV11-3 and TRBJ2-1; 14 bases map to TRBD2. DNA of the CDR3: TGTGCCAGCAGCTTAGAAGACGGGACTAGCGGGAGTTACAATGAGCAGTTCTTC. Its protein product is CASSLEDGTSGSYNEQFF.